This T cell receptor (beta chain) was observed in a study of tumor-infiltrating lymphocytes in localized non-small cell lung cancer. As regards this clone: Its antigen is still unknown.

Clones were read by immunoSEQ multiplex PCR, and TCRdb kept only the in-frame ones, dropping some. The table records 11,000 to 15,000 clones, roughly 76% of them present only once. Study-wide results and limits: No link was found between tumor T-cell fraction and recurrence-free survival.

This sequence originates from a human donor with non-small cell lung cancer. Source material: lung tumor tissue.

The CDR3 is CASTTPTTGWYEQYF. DNA of the CDR3: TGTGCCAGCACTACACCCACGACAGGGTGGTACGAGCAGTACTTC. The chain is built from TRBV7-2 and TRBJ2-7; 7 nucleotides match TRBD1. The CDR3 contains 15 residues. Germline V gene data show CDR1 as SGHTA and CDR2 as FQGNSA. V shed 7 bases and J 4 bases; nucleotides not matched to a gene: 13. Drawing the rest from reference TRBV7-2 and TRBJ2-7, the complete variable domain is GAGVSQSPSNKVTEKGKDVELRCDPISGHTALYWYRQSLGQGLEFLIYFQGNSAPDKSGLPSDRFSAERTGGSVSTLTIQRTQQEDSAVYLCASTTPTTGWYEQYFGPGTRLTVT.